This T cell receptor beta chain was identified in a study of CD8+ T cells in alopecia areata. Germline V lookup: CDR1 LNHNV, CDR2 YYDKDF (reference sequence). The ends were cut back, 0 bases at V and 5 bases at J, with 17 bases in the middle. The CDR3 loop spans 16 amino acids. Findings of the study overall: Scalp clonality and expanded CD8+ clones among the top 100 fell significantly with tofacitinib. Relative to normal scalp, lesional scalp, especially alopecia totalis/universalis, showed higher clonality.

Note on this clone: Its specificity is unknown.

Stated treatment: oral pan-JAK inhibitor, 5-10 mg twice daily. Reverse transcription of extracted RNA yielded cDNA, which provided the sequencing template. The method was immunoSEQ multiplex PCR; TCRdb's version includes in-frame clones alone and lacks a portion of them. The sample lists fewer than 250,000 clones, around 60% occurring once. This rearrangement joins TRBV15 to TRBJ2-7; the D call may be TRBD1 or TRBD2 (5 bases each). The receptor was derived from a human donor with alopecia areata. Here the sequenced sample was CD4+ T cells sorted from blood, taken at week 4, from a patient treated with tofacitinib. CDR3 amino acids: CATSREPGRPWDEQYF. CDR3 DNA: TGTGCCACCAGCAGAGAACCGGGACGGCCCTGGGACGAGCAGTACTTC.